This TCR beta chain was sequenced during a study of T cells after yellow fever vaccination. General study points: Reappearing after the booster were most of the clones from primary vaccination (roughly 96% CD4, 70% to 90% CD8).

TCRdb re-derived calls from the 5' RACE reads in MiXCR, one entry per CDR3 protein. The sample holds approximately 300,000 distinct CDR3 sequences, about 11% seen once. This clonotype was observed a handful of times. The antigen is not known. Germline V lookup: CDR1 SGHRS, CDR2 YFSETQ. After removal of 0 bases from V and 2 bases from J, the junction contained 4 bases not matched to a gene. This CDR3 spans 16 amino acids. This sequence was found in a man aged 18 to 30 who received the YFV17D yellow fever vaccine. The V gene is TRBV5-1, the J gene TRBJ1-2; 10 bases are a match to TRBD1. The sample consisted of CD4+ T cells sorted from PBMCs, taken 45 days after the yellow fever booster vaccination. CDR3 in amino acids: CASSLATGQGNYGYTF. The CDR3 bases are TGCGCCAGCAGCTTGGCTACGGGACAGGGGAACTATGGCTACACCTTC.